Below, 5 T cell receptor beta chains from the same sample are listed, as sequenced in a study of cytomegalovirus exposure and HLA in healthy donors. In the PCR, 60 Vbeta and 13 Jbeta primers were used. Using immunoSEQ multiplex PCR, the repertoire was profiled, and TCRdb retains in-frame clones only, with some absent. The sample holds tens of thousands of clones, 80% seen once. Material for sequencing was PBMCs. The receptor set was obtained from a male donor in good health and CMV-seronegative.

This sequence joins TRBV5-1 and TRBJ1-2; D not certain. CDR1 and CDR2 (germline): SGHRS, YFSETQ. Trimming removed 0 bases at V and 7 bases at J, with 4 bases between. This CDR3 has 11 amino acids. The CDR3, as DNA: TGCGCCAGCAGCTTGGATCGTGGCTACACCTTC. This translates into CASSLDRGYTF.

The rearrangement joins TRBV2 to TRBJ1-4, with unresolved D. The CDR3 consists of 14 residues. Per the germline V gene, CDR1 is SNHLY and CDR2 is FYNNEI. Trimming cost V 6 bases and J 4 bases, with 12 bases left between them. The CDR3 spells CASSVGSVNEKLFF. DNA for the CDR3: TGTGCCAGCAGCGTCGGGTCGGTTAATGAAAAACTGTTTTTT. Combining the CDR3 with reference TRBV2 and TRBJ1-4 gives the whole variable domain EPEVTQTPSHQVTQMGQEVILRCVPISNHLYFYWYRQILGQKVEFLVSFYNNEISEKSEIFDDQFSVERPDGSNFTLKIRSTKLEDSAMYFCASSVGSVNEKLFFGSGTQLSVL.

The chain combines TRBV18 with TRBJ1-1, with 7 bases matching TRBD1. The CDR3 runs 14 residues. Per the germline V gene, CDR1 is KGHSH and CDR2 is LQKENI. The ends lost 4 bases at V and 2 bases at J; junction bases unmatched: 4. The CDR3 region has the DNA TGTGCCAGCTCACAAGGGACAGTCAACACTGAAGCTTTCTTT. Its translation: CASSQGTVNTEAFF.

This rearrangement joins TRBV7-8 to TRBJ1-5; unclear D gene. Germline assignment: CDR1 SGHVS and CDR2 FQNEAQ. V shed 0 bases and J shed 0 bases, with 6 bases lying between them. CDR3 length equals 15 residues. The CDR3 bases are TGTGCCAGCAGCTTAGCTCGCGGTAGCAATCAGCCCCAGCATTTT. Translating gives CASSLARGSNQPQHF.

This clone was observed a handful of times. The chain joins TRBV7-2 to TRBJ1-6; D possibly corresponds to TRBD1 (5 bases). This CDR3 has 13 amino acids. The V gene lost 5 bases and the J gene lost 14 bases, with 16 bases spanning the gap. The germline CDR1 and CDR2 sequences are SGHTA and FQGNSA. CDR3 DNA sequence: TGTGCCAGCAGCAAGGTGCGGGGCTTGGCCCTCCACTTT. Amino acids: CASSKVRGLALHF.